The clone carrying this T cell receptor (beta chain) was observed a few times. Other DNA sequences in the sample encode the same CDR3. The sample belongs to a study of CD8+ T cells in alopecia areata. Samples from alopecia areata patients were lesional scalp punch biopsies and peripheral blood. Reverse transcription of extracted RNA yielded cDNA, which provided the sequencing template. TCRdb keeps only in-frame clones here, not all; method: immunoSEQ multiplex PCR. In the table there are hundreds of thousands of clones, more than 45% of which are singletons. The length of the CDR3 is 13 residues. The V and J ends lost 0 bases and 0 bases respectively, with 1 base between them. CDR1 and CDR2 (germline): KGHSH, LQKENI.

The receptor was isolated from a human donor with alopecia areata. This chain uses TRBV18 with TRBJ2-3; D is uncertain. The sequencing here drew on CD4+ T cells sorted from blood, taken at week 0. The CDR3 region is CASSPPSTDTQYF. DNA for the CDR3: TGTGCCAGCTCACCACCGAGCACAGATACGCAGTATTTT. Combining the CDR3 with reference TRBV18 and TRBJ2-3 gives the whole variable domain NAGVMQNPRHLVRRRGQEARLRCSPMKGHSHVYWYRQLPEEGLKFMVYLQKENIIDESGMPKERFSAEFPKEGPSILRIQQVVRGDSAAYFCASSPPSTDTQYFGPGTRLTVL.